What follows is one T cell receptor beta chain and its context. The data are from a study of T cells expressing NK-cell markers. Study overall: There were seven HCMV-seropositive donors and one seronegative donor among the eight sequenced.

Libraries used 5'RACE template switching adding universal primer site and UMIs. TCRdb reworked the 5' RACE reads into one entry per CDR3 protein, no DNA. The sample totals 300,000 to 450,000 distinct CDR3 sequences. The clonotype originates from a man aged 18 to 69 in good health. The sequenced sample consisted of blood T cells: a sorted CD56 or NKG2C T cell subset, CD4+ or CD8+ T cells, or bulk PBMC T cells (not recorded which).

CDR3 loop: CASSRPGTVVGYTF. The chain recombines TRBV3-1 with TRBJ1-2; lacking DNA, the TRBD1 call made by TCRdb goes unchecked. The CDR3 extends over 14 amino acids. Germline V gives CDR1 LGHDT, CDR2 YNNKEL (reference sequence).